This T cell receptor (beta chain) emerged from a study of blood T cell repertoires in COVID-19 (dated by TCRdb to about 2020). Study-wide context: Collaborator samples came from the United States, Italy and Spain and covered acute and convalescent phases of COVID-19. Where HLA class I and class II types were available, the types were taken from metadata supplied by the sample provider, not from assay-based typing. Sample metadata almost always included a de-identified subject ID, COVID-19 status, age in years and sex. The material from the prospective study consisted of cDNA or gDNA derived from T cells, B-cell-depleted T cells, or PBMCs. Samples were obtained from the ongoing ImmuneRACE study (first 160 participants) and from approximately 1,200 subjects provided by 6 global collaborators. The repertoires were released in a freely available public database meant as a resource for research on the immune response to SARS-CoV-2. Deeply sampled blood TCRbeta repertoires from subjects exposed to, actively infected with, or recovered from COVID-19 were included in the dataset. On the study overall, not on this receptor specifically: Clinical and demographic metadata were provided uncurated, with the amount varying by source and participant.

This clone was picked up one time. Its antigen is not yet known. Base quality data are lacking; no much larger clone is found one base away. Each collaborating institution followed its own protocols to collect whole blood in K2EDTA tubes. For TCRbeta analysis, collaborator samples were shipped as frozen whole blood, as isolated PBMCs, or as DNA extracted from either sample type. The immunoSEQ Assay, a bias-controlled multiplex PCR, was used to amplify TCRbeta CDR3 regions from genomic DNA. Processing in the source paper ran as follows. The number of nucleated cells in each sample was estimated from the amplification of reference gene primers within the assay. To quantify the absolute abundance of each unique TCRbeta CDR3 rearrangement, sequence reads were collapsed and filtered. For each sample, productive Simpson clonality was calculated as the square root of Simpson's diversity index over productive rearrangements. The clones in this table, taken by TCRdb from immuneACCESS, are in-frame only. Not every clone is retained; where verified, under half of the shortfall comes from an unresolved V gene, and the cause of the rest is unknown. V and J calls and clone size come straight from that table; D and trimming were deduced from the DNA. Across this sample there are 200,000 to 300,000 clones, with about 84% seen only once. The top ten clonotypes cover 9% to 15% of the sample.

This TCR was recovered from a man older than 75 with acute or convalescent COVID-19. The specimen sequenced was peripheral blood.

The nucleotide sequence is given as TGTGCCAGCAGCCCCCCGGGACAGCCCCTGAACACTGAAGCTTTCTTT. The resulting protein is CASSPPGQPLNTEAFF. Here the chain combines TRBV5-8 and TRBJ1-1, and 7 junction bases match TRBD1. At the junction V is shortened by 4 bases and J by 0 bases; bases outside the gene matches: 9. The germline V gene gives CDR1 as SGHTS and CDR2 as YDEGEE. The CDR3, cysteine through phenylalanine, is 16 amino acids long. Only the CDR3 DNA is retained, 48 bases long and in frame from the first base.